This TCR beta chain was captured in a study of blood T cell repertoires in COVID-19. Looking at the study overall: T cells, B-cell-depleted T cells, or PBMCs supplied cDNA or gDNA.

TCRdb's table, derived via immunoSEQ multiplex PCR, lists solely in-frame clones and lacks some. The profile covers around 220,000 clones, with 70% to 90% appearing a single time and about 10% taken by the ten largest. Trimming removed 4 bases from V and 5 bases from J; junction bases left unmatched: 10. The CDR3 is 17 residues long. The germline CDR1 and CDR2 sequences are SGHNT and YYREEE (reference sequence). Sequenced: peripheral blood. J is TRBJ2-2 and V is TRBV5-4; 11 bases are shared with TRBD1. This receptor was taken from a woman older than 75 with acute or convalescent COVID-19. CDR3 DNA: TGTGCCAGCAGCGGCGAGGACAGGGGGCGAGCAACCGGGGAGCTGTTTTTT. Protein sequence: CASSGEDRGRATGELFF.